The 13 T cell receptor beta chains below come from one sample, sequenced in a study of cytomegalovirus exposure and HLA in healthy donors. Primers included in the PCR were 60 Vbeta and 13 Jbeta primers. Generated by immunoSEQ multiplex PCR, the TCRdb table keeps only in-frame clones and is missing some. The data contain about 110,000 clones, about 81% of them singletons. Sequencing was performed on PBMCs. Receptors were obtained from a man aged 30 to 39 in good health and CMV-seropositive.

The rearrangement joins TRBV12-5 to TRBJ2-7; D call uncertain. The germline V and J ends were trimmed by 3 bases and 2 bases, with 5 bases remaining between them. The CDR3 has 12 amino acids. Germline V gene lookup returns CDR1 LGHNT and CDR2 FRNRAP. The CDR3 DNA follows: TGTGCTAGTGGTTTAACAACCTACGAGCAGTACTTC. It codes for CASGLTTYEQYF.

This clone appeared a single time. The chain has TRBV18 and TRBJ1-6; 8 bases line up with TRBD1. CDR3 length equals 15 residues. Germline CDR1 and CDR2: KGHSH and LQKENI. The junction had 5 bases not matched to a gene; V was cut back by 3 bases and J by 7 bases. CDR3 in amino acids: CASSPGQVENSPLHF. CDR3 in DNA: TGTGCCAGCTCACCGGGACAGGTCGAGAATTCACCCCTCCACTTT.

In its sample, this clone was seen a few times. The rearrangement joins TRBV4-1 to TRBJ2-2; D may be TRBD2 (5 bases). The CDR3 runs to 13 residues. With 4 bases removed from V and 7 bases from J, the gap between germline ends came to 10 bases. Per germline, CDR1 MGHRA and CDR2 YSYEKL. For the CDR3, the DNA is TGCGCCAGCAGCCGAGGTGCGGGCGGGGAGCTGTTTTTT. Residues: CASSRGAGGELFF.

The chain recombines TRBV11-2 with TRBJ2-7; the match to TRBD2 covers 7 bases. CDR1 SGHAT and CDR2 FQNNGV come from the germline V gene. The CDR3 is made up of 13 amino acids. V dropped 5 bases and J dropped 7; count of bases not matched to a gene: 8. CDR3 loop: CASSETGGSEQYF. The CDR3, as DNA: TGTGCCAGCAGCGAAACCGGGGGGTCTGAGCAGTACTTC.

The J gene is TRBJ2-5, the V gene TRBV2; 9 bases are a match to TRBD2. The CDR3 has 17 amino acids. Germline-derived CDR1 and CDR2 are SNHLY and FYNNEI. V was clipped by 7 bases and J by 5 bases; unmatched bases: 17. This chain's CDR3 is CASTSARLAGTVETQYF. CDR3 nucleotides: TGTGCCAGCACCTCCGCCCGGCTAGCGGGGACCGTCGAGACCCAGTACTTC.

V and J are TRBV6-1 and TRBJ2-7; 9 bases line up with TRBD2. Germline V gene lookup returns CDR1 MNHNS and CDR2 SASEGT. The CDR3 covers 15 residues. Losses at the gene ends were 3 bases for V and 4 bases for J; bases not matched to a gene: 7. In nucleotides, the CDR3 is TGTGCCAGCAGTGACGGCGGGACTAGCATTTACGAGCAGTACTTC. Amino acids: CASSDGGTSIYEQYF.

The rearrangement links TRBV4-2 to TRBJ2-3, with TRBD1 matching 8 bases. Germline CDR1 reads LGHNA; CDR2 reads YNFKEQ. This CDR3 is built from 15 residues. J gave up 2 bases and V 0 bases, and 1 base lay outside the gene matches. CDR3 DNA: TGTGCCAGCAGCCAAGACAGGGGGCACACAGATACGCAGTATTTT. This translates into CASSQDRGHTDTQYF.

The chain employs TRBV10-1 and TRBJ1-5; D gene uncertain. V was clipped by 3 bases and J by 5 bases, with 8 bases between them. The CDR3 length is 13 residues. CDR1 WNHNN and CDR2 SYGVQD come from the germline V gene (reference sequence). CDR3 in amino acids: CASSDSGHQPQHF. In DNA form, the CDR3 reads TGCGCCAGCAGTGATAGCGGCCATCAGCCCCAGCATTTT.

Worth noting for this clone: A read error is likely, as this CDR3 ends without the conserved phenylalanine or tryptophan. It is unclear where the CDR3 begins or ends on the DNA, so no DNA is shown, and the CDR3 is as TCRdb lists it. The V and J genes are TRBV7-7 and TRBJ1-4; TRBD1 is the table's D call and was not checked against the DNA. The CDR3 sequence runs 10 residues, both termini included. Germline loops: CDR1 SSHAT, CDR2 FNYEAQ (reference sequence). CDR3 protein: CASSSGQAGE.

Points on this clone: The junction and the germline gene differ at one end; a read error may be behind it. The rearrangement joins TRBV4-2 to TRBJ2-6, with D tentatively TRBD1 (5 bases). Germline V CDR1 and CDR2: LGHNA, YNFKEQ. The length of the CDR3 is 17 residues. CDR3 loop: CASSQDSSNSGANGLTF. CDR3 coding DNA: TGTGCCAGCAGCCAAGACAGTTCTAACTCTGGGGCCAACGGCCTGACTTTC.

The chain joins TRBV5-4 to TRBJ1-4; D gene uncertain. Germline assignment: CDR1 SGHNT and CDR2 YYREEE (reference sequence). There are 15 residues in the CDR3. V was clipped by 0 bases and J by 0 bases, with 6 bases between them. This CDR3 reads CASSLGGSTNEKLFF. The CDR3 DNA is TGTGCCAGCAGCTTGGGCGGATCAACTAATGAAAAACTGTTTTTT.

Comments on this clone: Mismatch with germline at one junction end may stem from a read error. This CDR3 reads CACSQDYGHPQHF. In DNA, the CDR3 is TGCGCCTGCAGCCAAGATTACGGTCATCCCCAGCATTTT. The V call is TRBV4-1, the J call TRBJ1-5; D unclear. The CDR3 extends over 13 amino acids. Germline-derived CDR1 and CDR2 are MGHRA and YSYEKL.

This clone came up once. V gene TRBV6-5 combines with J gene TRBJ2-2; TRBD1 aligns across 10 bases. This CDR3 has 16 amino acids. J was trimmed by 6 bases and V by 0 bases; bases with no gene match: 4. Germline CDR1 and CDR2: MNHEY and SVGAGI. Written as DNA, the CDR3 is TGTGCCAGCAGTTACTCGATGGGACAGGGGCCCGGGGAGCTGTTTTTT. It is translated as CASSYSMGQGPGELFF.